This record covers a single T cell receptor (beta chain). Its antigen is unidentified. TCRdb used MiXCR to reprocess the RT-PCR reads, holding one entry per CDR3 protein. This sample has 500,000 to 550,000 distinct CDR3 sequences, with approximately 7.7% found just once. CDR3 length equals 13 residues. V lost 4 bases, J lost 5 bases, and 11 bases lay in between. Per the germline V gene, CDR1 is SNHLY and CDR2 is FYNNEI. This sample is drawn from a study of response to subunit inactivated influenza vaccine. Findings of the study overall: A suggestion made by the authors is that each seasonal influenza vaccination recruits few new T cells.

The sequences come from PBMCs from blood, collected less than 30 months after vaccination. The V and J genes are TRBV2 and TRBJ2-5; D may correspond to TRBD1 or TRBD2 (5 bases each). The clonotype originates from a man aged 50 to 69 who received an inactivated influenza vaccine. CDR3 residues: CASSGGKAETQYF. In nucleotides, the CDR3 is TGTGCCAGCAGTGGGGGGAAGGCGGAGACCCAGTACTTC.